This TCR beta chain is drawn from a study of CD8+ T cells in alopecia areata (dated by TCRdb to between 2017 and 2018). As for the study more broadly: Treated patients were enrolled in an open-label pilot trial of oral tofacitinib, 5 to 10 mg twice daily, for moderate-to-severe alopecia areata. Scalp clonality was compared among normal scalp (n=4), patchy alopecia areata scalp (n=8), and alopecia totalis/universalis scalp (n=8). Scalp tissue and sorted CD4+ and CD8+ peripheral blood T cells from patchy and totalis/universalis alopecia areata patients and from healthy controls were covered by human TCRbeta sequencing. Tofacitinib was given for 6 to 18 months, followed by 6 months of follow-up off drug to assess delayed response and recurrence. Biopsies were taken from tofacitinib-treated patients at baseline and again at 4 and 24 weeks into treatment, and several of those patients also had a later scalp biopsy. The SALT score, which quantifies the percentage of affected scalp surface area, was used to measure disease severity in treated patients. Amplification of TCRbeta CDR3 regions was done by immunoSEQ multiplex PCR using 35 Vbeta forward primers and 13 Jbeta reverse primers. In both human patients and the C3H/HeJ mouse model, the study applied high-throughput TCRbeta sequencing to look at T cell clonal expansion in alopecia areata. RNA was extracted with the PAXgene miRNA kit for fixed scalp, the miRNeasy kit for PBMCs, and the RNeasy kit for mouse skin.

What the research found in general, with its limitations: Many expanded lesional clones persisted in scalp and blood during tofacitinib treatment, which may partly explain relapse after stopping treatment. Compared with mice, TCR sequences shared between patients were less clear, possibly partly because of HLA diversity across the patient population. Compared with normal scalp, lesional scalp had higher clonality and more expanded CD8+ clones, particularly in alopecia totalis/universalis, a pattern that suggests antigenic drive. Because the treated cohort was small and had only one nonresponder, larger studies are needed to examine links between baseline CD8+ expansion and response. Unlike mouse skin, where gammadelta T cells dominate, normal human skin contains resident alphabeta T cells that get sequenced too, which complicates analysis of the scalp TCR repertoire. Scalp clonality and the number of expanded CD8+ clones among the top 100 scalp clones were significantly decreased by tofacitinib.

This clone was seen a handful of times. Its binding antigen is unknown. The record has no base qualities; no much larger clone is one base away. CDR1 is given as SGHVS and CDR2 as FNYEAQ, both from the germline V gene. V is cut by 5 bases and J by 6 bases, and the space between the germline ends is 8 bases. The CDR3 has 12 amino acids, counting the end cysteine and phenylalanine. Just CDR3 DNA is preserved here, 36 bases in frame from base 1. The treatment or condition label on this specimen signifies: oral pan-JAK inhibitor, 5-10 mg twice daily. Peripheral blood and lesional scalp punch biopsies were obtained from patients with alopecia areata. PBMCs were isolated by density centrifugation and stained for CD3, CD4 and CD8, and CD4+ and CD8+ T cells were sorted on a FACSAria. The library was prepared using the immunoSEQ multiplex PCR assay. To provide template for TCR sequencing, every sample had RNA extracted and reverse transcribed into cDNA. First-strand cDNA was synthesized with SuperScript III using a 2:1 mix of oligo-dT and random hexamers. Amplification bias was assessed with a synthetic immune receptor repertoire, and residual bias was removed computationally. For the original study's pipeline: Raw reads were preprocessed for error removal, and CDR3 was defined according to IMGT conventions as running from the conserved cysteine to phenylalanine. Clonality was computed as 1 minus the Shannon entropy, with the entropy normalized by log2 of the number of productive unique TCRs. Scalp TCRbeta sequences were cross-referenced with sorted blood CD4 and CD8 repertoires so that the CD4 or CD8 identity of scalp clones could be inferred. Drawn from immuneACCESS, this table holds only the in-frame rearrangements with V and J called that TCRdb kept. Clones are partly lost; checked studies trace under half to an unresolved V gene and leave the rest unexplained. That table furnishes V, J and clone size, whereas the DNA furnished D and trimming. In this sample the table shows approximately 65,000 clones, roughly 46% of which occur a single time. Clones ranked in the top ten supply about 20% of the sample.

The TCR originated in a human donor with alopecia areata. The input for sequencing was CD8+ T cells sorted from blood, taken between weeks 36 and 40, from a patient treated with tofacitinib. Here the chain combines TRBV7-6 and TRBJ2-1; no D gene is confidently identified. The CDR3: CASSATFNEQFF. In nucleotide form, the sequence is TGTGCCAGCAGCGCTACCTTCAATGAGCAGTTCTTC. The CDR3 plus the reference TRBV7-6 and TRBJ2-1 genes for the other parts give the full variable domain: GAGVSQSPRYKVTKRGQDVALRCDPISGHVSLYWYRQALGQGPEFLTYFNYEAQQDKSGLPNDRFSAERPEGSISTLTIQRTEQRDSAMYRCASSATFNEQFFGPGTRLTVL.